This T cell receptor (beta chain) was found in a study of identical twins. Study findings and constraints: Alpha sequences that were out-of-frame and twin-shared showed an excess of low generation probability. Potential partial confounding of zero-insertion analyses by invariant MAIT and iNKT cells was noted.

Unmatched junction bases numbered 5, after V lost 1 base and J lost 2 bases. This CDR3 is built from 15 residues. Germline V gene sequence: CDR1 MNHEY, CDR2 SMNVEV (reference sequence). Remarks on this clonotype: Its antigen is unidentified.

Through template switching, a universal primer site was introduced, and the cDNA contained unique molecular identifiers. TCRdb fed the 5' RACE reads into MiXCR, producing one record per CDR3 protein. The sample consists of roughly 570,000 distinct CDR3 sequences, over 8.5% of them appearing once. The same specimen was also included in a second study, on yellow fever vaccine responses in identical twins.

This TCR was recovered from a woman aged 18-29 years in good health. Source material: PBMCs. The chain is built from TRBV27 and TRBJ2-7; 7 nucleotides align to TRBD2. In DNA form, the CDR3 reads TGTGCCAGCAGTTTATTAGCGGGTTCCCCCTACGAGCAGTACTTC. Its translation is CASSLLAGSPYEQYF.